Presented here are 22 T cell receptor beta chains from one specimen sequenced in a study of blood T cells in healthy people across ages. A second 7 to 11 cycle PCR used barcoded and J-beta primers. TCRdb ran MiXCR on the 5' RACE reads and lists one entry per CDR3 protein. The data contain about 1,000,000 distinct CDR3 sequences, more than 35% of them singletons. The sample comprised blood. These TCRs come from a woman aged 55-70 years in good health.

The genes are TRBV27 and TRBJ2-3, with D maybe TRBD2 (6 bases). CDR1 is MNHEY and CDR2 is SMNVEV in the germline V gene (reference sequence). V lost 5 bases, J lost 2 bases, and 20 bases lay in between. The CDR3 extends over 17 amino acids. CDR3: CASSPPRPGLDTDTQYF. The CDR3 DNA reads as TGTGCCAGCAGTCCGCCAAGACCGGGACTCGACACAGATACGCAGTATTTT.

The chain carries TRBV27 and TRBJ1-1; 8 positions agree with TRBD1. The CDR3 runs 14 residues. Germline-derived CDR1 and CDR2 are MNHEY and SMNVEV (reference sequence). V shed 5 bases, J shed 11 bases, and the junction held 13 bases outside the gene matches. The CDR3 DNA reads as TGTGCCAGCAGTCCCCTCGACAGGGGTGAAGTTGCTTTCTTT. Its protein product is CASSPLDRGEVAFF.

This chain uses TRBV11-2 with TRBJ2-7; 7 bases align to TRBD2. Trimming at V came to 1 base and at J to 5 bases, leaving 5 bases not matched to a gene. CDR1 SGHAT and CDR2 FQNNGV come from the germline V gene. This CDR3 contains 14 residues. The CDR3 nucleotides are TGTGCCAGCAGCTTAGCGGGAGGCAAGAACGAGCAGTACTTC. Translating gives CASSLAGGKNEQYF.

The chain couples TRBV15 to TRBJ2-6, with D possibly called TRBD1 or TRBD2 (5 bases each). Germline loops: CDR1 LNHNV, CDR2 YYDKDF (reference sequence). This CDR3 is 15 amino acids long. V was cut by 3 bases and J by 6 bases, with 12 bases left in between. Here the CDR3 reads CATSSGGSAANVLTF. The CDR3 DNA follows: TGTGCCACCAGCAGTGGGGGATCCGCGGCCAACGTCCTGACTTTC.

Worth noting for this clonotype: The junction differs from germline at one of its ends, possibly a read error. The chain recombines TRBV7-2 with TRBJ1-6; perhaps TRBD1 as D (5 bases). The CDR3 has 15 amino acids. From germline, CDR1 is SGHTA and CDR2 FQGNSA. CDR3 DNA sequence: TGTGTCAGCAGCTTATTCGGGCAGGGTAATTCACCCCTCCACTTT. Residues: CVSSLFGQGNSPLHF.

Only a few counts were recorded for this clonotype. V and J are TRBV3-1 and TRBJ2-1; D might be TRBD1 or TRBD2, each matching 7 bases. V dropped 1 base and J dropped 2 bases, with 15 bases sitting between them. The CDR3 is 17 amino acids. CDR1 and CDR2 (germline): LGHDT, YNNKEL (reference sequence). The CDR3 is CASSQGWTRGPYNEQFF. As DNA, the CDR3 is TGTGCCAGCAGCCAAGGCTGGACTAGGGGGCCCTACAATGAGCAGTTCTTC.

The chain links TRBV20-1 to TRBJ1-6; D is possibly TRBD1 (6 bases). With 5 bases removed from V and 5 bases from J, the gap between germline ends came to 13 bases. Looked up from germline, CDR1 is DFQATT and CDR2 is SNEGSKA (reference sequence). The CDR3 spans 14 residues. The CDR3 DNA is TGCAGTGCTTCGCCGGGACATAATAATTCACCCCTCCACTTT. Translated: CSASPGHNNSPLHF.

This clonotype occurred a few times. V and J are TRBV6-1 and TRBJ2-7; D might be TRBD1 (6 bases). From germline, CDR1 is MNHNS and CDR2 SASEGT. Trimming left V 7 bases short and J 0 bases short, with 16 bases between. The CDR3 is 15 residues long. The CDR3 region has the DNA TGTGCCAGCAAATCGGAGACAGGCCTCTCCTACGAGCAGTACTTC. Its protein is CASKSETGLSYEQYF.

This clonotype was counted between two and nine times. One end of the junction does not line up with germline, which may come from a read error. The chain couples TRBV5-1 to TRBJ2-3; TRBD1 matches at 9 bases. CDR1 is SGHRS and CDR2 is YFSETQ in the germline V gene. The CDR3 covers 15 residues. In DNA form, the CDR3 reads TGTGCCAGCAGCTTAGTGGGACAGGGTGTGGATACGCAGTATTTT. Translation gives CASSLVGQGVDTQYF.

The CDR3 region has the DNA TGTGCCAGCAGTTACTCCCAGGGGAGTCGCACAGATACGCAGTATTTT. Residues: CASSYSQGSRTDTQYF. The chain recombines TRBV6-5 with TRBJ2-3, with D possibly TRBD1 on 6 matching bases. The CDR3 is 16 amino acids. Germline V lookup: CDR1 MNHEY, CDR2 SVGAGI. V lost 0 bases to trimming and J lost 1 base, with 11 bases between them.

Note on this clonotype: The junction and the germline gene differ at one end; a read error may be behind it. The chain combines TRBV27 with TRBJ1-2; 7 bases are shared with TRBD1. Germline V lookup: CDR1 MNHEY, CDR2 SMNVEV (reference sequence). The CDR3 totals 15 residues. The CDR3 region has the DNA TGCGCCAGCAGTCCCCTGGACAGGTTCAACTATGGCTACACCTTC. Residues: CASSPLDRFNYGYTF.

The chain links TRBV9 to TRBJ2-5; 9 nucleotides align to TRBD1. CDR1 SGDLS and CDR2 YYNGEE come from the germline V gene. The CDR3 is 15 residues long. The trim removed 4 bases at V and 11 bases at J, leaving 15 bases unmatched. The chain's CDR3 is CASSSLDRGDNEQYF. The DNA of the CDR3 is TGTGCCAGCAGCTCCCTGGACAGGGGCGACAATGAGCAGTACTTC.

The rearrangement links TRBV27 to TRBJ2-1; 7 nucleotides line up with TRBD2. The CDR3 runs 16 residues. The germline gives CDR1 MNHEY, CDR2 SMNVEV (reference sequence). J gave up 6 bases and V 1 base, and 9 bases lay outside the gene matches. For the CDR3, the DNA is TGTGCCAGCAGTTTATTTGAGGGGAGGGCCCTCAATGAGCAGTTCTTC. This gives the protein CASSLFEGRALNEQFF.

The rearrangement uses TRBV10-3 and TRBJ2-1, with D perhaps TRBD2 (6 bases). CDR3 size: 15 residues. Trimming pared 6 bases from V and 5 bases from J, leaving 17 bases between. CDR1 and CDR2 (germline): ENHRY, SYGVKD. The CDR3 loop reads CAIRGPAGPDNEQFF. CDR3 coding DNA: TGTGCCATCAGAGGGCCAGCGGGCCCTGACAATGAGCAGTTCTTC.

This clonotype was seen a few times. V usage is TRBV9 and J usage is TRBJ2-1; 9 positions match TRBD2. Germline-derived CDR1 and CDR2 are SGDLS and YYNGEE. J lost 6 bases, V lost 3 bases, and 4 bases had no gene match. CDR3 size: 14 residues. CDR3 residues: CASSGGRALNEQFF. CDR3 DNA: TGTGCCAGCAGCGGCGGGAGGGCCCTCAATGAGCAGTTCTTC. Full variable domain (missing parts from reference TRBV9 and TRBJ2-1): DSGVTQTPKHLITATGQRVTLRCSPRSGDLSVYWYQQSLDQGLQFLIQYYNGEERAKGNILERFSAQQFPDLHSELNLSSLELGDSALYFCASSGGRALNEQFFGPGTRLTVL.

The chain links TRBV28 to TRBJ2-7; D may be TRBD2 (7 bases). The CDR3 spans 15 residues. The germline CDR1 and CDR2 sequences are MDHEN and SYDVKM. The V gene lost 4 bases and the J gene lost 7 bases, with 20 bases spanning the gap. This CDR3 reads CASSSPAGGRGEQYF. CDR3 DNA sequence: TGTGCCAGCAGTTCACCGGCCGGGGGGCGCGGGGAGCAGTACTTC.

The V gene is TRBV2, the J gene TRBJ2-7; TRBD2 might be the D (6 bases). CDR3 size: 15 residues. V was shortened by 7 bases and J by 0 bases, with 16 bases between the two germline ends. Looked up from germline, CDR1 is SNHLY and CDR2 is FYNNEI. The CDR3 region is CASNRPGTPSYEQYF. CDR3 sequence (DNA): TGTGCCAGCAATCGACCCGGGACTCCCTCCTACGAGCAGTACTTC.

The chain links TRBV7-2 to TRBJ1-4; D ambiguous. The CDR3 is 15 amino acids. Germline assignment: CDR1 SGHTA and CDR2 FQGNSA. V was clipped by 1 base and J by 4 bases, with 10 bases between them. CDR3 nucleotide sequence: TGTGCCAGCAGCTTAGTGGCCAGCGATAATGAAAAACTGTTTTTT. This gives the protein CASSLVASDNEKLFF. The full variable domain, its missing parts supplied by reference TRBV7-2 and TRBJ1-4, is GAGVSQSPSNKVTEKGKDVELRCDPISGHTALYWYRQSLGQGLEFLIYFQGNSAPDKSGLPSDRFSAERTGGSVSTLTIQRTQQEDSAVYLCASSLVASDNEKLFFGSGTQLSVL.

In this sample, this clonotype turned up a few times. CDR3 sequence reads: CSVEGVLAGNNEQFF. The CDR3 nucleotides are TGCAGCGTTGAAGGGGTACTAGCGGGTAATAATGAGCAGTTCTTC. The chain combines TRBV29-1 with TRBJ2-1; 9 bases match TRBD2. Per the germline V gene, CDR1 is SQVTM and CDR2 is ANQGSEA. V shed 1 base and J 7 bases; nucleotides not matched to a gene: 8. The CDR3 has 15 residues.

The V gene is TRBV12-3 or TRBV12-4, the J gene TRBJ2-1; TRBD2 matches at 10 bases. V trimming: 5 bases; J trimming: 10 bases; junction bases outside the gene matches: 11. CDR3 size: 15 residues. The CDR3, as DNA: TGTGCCAGCAGTGTCCCTAGCGGGGGTTCTCGAGAGCAGTTCTTC. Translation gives CASSVPSGGSREQFF.

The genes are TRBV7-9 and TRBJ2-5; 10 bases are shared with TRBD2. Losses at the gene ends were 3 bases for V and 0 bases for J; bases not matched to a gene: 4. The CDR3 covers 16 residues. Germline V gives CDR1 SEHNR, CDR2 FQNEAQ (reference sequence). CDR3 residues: CASSFSTSGYQETQYF. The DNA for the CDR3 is TGTGCCAGCAGCTTCTCGACTAGCGGGTACCAAGAGACCCAGTACTTC.

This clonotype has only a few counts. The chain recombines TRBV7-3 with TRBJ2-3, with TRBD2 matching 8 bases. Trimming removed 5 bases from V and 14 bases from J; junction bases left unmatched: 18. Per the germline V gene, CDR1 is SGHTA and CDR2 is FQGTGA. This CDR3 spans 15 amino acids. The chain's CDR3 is CASSPRGEGTSLLYF. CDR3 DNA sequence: TGTGCCAGCAGCCCCCGGGGTGAGGGGACTAGTCTTTTGTATTTT.